The clone carrying this TCR beta chain has ten or more counts. These data belong to a study of T-cell memory formation after mild COVID-19. The CDR3 loop spans 16 amino acids. Unmatched junction bases numbered 8, after V lost 1 base and J lost 4 bases. Researchers used 5'RACE with constant-segment primers to make TCR alpha and TCR beta cDNA libraries that carry sample barcodes and UMIs. TCRdb reprocessed the 5' RACE reads with MiXCR, giving one entry per CDR3 protein. The data hold 380,000 or so distinct CDR3 sequences, with around 14% observed a single time. The sample taken for sequencing was PBMCs or a T cell subset sorted from them (not recorded which). The sequence derives from a man aged 18 to 29 who had mild COVID-19 (a few samples of this study predate the infection). Cell type and time point are not known. The V call is TRBV12-3 or TRBV12-4, the J call TRBJ2-3; 7 bases are a match to TRBD1. For the CDR3, the DNA is TGTGCCAGCAGTTTAGTTCCAGGGGGAAAATCAGATACGCAGTATTTT. Protein product: CASSLVPGGKSDTQYF.